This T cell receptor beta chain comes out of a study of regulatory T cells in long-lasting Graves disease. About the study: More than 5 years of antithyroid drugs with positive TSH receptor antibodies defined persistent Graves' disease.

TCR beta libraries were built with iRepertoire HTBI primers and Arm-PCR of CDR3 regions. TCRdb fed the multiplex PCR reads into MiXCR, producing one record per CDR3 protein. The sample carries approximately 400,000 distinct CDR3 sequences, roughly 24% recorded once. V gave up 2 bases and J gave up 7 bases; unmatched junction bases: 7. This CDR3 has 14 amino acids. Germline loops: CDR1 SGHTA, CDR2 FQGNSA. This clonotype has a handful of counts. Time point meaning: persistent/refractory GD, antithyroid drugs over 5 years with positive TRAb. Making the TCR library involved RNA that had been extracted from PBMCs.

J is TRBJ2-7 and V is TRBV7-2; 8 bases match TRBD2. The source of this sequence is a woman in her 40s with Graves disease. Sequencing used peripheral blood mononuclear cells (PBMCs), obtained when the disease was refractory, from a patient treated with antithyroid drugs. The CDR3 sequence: CASSLNGASGEQYF. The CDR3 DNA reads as TGTGCCAGCAGCTTAAATGGGGCTAGCGGGGAGCAGTACTTC. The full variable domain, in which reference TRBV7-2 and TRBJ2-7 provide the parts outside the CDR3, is GAGVSQSPSNKVTEKGKDVELRCDPISGHTALYWYRQSLGQGLEFLIYFQGNSAPDKSGLPSDRFSAERTGGSVSTLTIQRTQQEDSAVYLCASSLNGASGEQYFGPGTRLTVT.